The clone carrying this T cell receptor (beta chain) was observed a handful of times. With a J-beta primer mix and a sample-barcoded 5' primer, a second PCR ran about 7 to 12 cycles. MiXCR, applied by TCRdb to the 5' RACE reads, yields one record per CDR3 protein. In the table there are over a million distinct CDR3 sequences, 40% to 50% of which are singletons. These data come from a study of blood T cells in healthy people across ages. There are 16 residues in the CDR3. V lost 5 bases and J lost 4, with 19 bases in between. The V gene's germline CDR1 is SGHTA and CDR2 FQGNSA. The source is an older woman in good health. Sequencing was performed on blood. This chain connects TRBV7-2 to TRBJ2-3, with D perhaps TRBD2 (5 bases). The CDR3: CASSRRAALPADTQYF. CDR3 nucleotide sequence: TGTGCCAGCAGCCGGCGGGCAGCCTTACCCGCAGATACGCAGTATTTT.